The source of this T cell receptor beta chain is a study of blood T cell repertoires in COVID-19. Study information: Acute-phase and convalescent COVID-19 samples originated in the United States, Italy and Spain.

The method was immunoSEQ multiplex PCR; TCRdb's version includes in-frame clones alone and lacks a portion of them. The sample includes a few hundred thousand clones, about 86% seen only once; the top ten take about 4%. The V gene end was trimmed by 4 bases and the J gene end by 8 bases; junction bases not matched to a gene: 3. The V gene's germline CDR1 is MNHEY and CDR2 SMNVEV (reference sequence). The CDR3 loop spans 13 amino acids. The sample consisted of peripheral blood. The source of this sequence is a young man with active or convalescent COVID-19. The chain couples TRBV27 to TRBJ1-4; 8 bases are shared with TRBD1. The CDR3 loop reads CASSSTGVEKLFF. The DNA of the CDR3 is TGTGCCAGCAGTTCGACAGGGGTGGAAAAACTGTTTTTT. Combining the CDR3 with reference TRBV27 and TRBJ1-4 gives the whole variable domain EAQVTQNPRYLITVTGKKLTVTCSQNMNHEYMSWYRQDPGLGLRQIYYSMNVEVTDKGDVPEGYKVSRKEKRNFPLILESPSPNQTSLYFCASSSTGVEKLFFGSGTQLSVL.